The clone carrying this T cell receptor (beta chain) was detected many times. What it recognizes is unknown. CDR1 is SGDLS, CDR2 YYNGEE, per germline. Deletions cut 1 base from V and 0 bases from J, with 5 bases between. The CDR3 runs 14 residues. This sample was taken from a study of response to subunit inactivated influenza vaccine. Study findings and constraints: Authors proposed each seasonal influenza vaccination draws in few new T cells.

TCRdb redid the calling of the RT-PCR reads with MiXCR, one entry per CDR3 protein. The table lists fewer than 400,000 distinct CDR3 sequences, 21% of them singletons, with roughly 10% in the top ten. Sequencing used PBMCs from blood, obtained roughly 20 months after vaccination. The rearrangement uses TRBV9 and TRBJ1-3; no reliable D call. This clonotype originated in a man aged 45 to 70 who received an inactivated influenza vaccine. In nucleotides, the CDR3 is TGTGCCAGCAGCGTAAGAGTCTCTGGAAACACCATATATTTT. Translating it yields CASSVRVSGNTIYF.